Sequencing of this TCR beta chain was carried out in a study of blood T cell repertoires in COVID-19. The length of the CDR3 is 14 residues. Trimming cost V 5 bases and J 7 bases; bases outside gene matches: 5. Germline loops: CDR1 MDHEN, CDR2 SYDVKM. The protocol was immunoSEQ multiplex PCR, while the TCRdb copy is restricted to in-frame clones and leaves out a portion. The data contain over 200,000 clones, about 90% of them singletons. This clonotype originated in a woman in her twenties or thirties who had recovered from COVID-19. Sequenced input: peripheral blood. The V gene is TRBV28, the J gene TRBJ2-2; 9 bases align to TRBD1. The CDR3 DNA sequence: TGTGCCAGCAGTCACAGGGGGCAAAGCGGGGAGCTGTTTTTT. This codes for CASSHRGQSGELFF.